This TCR beta chain was found in a study of cytomegalovirus exposure and HLA in healthy donors (TCRdb year 2017). Regarding the complete study: In an earlier analysis of roughly 500 of the donors, roughly 300 Gb of sequence data and just under 120 million unique TCR beta sequences from about 190 million T cells were reported. An early release that covered about 640 HLA-typed donors contained about 290 gigabases of sequencing data and tens of millions of unique TCR sequences. Among the roughly 380 genotyped donors, approximately 76% belonged to the genetic ancestry cluster associated with self-reported Caucasian donors. The study aimed to test whether signatures of past pathogen exposure could be identified by cataloging public T cell receptors. The study used immunosequencing to profile the T cell repertoires of hundreds of subjects and linked those repertoires to cytomegalovirus serostatus. In addition to the first cohort of 666 subjects, a separate validation cohort of approximately 110 different subjects was used. The study combined high-throughput TCR immunosequencing, statistical association of individual TCRs with disease status, and machine learning to predict cytomegalovirus infection status. In a later analysis, previously published TCR beta repertoires from about 640 donors were re-analyzed and high-resolution HLA genotyping was added so that TCR occurrence patterns could be studied. Rather than drawing on any new phenotypic data, the later analysis identified candidate immune exposures from TCR beta sequences and the way those sequences occurred across donors. To decide whether each TCR beta V gene segment behaved as functional or pseudogenic, an earlier analysis of approximately 600 of the donors relied on high-throughput TCR beta sequencing. Donor age, sex, ethnicity and CMV serostatus were collected together with the repertoire data. Genome-wide SNP genotypes for about 65% of the 666 donors were used in a later genetic analysis, which treated that subset as a discovery cohort. All discovery cohort repertoires had been generated on a single sequencing platform. Both class I and class II loci were covered by HLA typing, at four-digit resolution. The number of donors typed differed by locus, with about 629-630 for A, B, C, DRB1 and DQB1, over 500 for DQA1, some 570 for DPA1, and 400 to 490 for DPB1. About five DR-DQ haplotypes were treated as single units for association and clustering because of strong linkage in the cohort. Among several hundred genotyped donors of the cohort, an average of around 250,000 unique TCR beta nucleotide sequences was sequenced per donor, of which about 19% were non-productive. Paper-wide results and their limitations: In a later genetic analysis, a missense DCLRE1C variant was associated with V-gene and J-gene trimming of TCR beta chains, and the association was replicated in an independent cohort. A later genetic analysis reported fewer N-insertions in productive TCRs among donors in an Asian-associated ancestry cluster than the roughly 620-donor mean. Compared with equally common non-associated chains, HLA-associated TCR beta chains in a later analysis were more clonally expanded and had lower generation probabilities. In both the original and validation cohorts, the classifier was reported to diagnose cytomegalovirus status with high specificity and sensitivity. The sequencing pipeline was judged likely to have produced a cluster of highly shared sequence variants as a technical artifact. In a later analysis, the rate of TCR association differed among HLA loci, with DRB1 alleles having the most associated TCRs and HLA-C alleles having the fewest. Only TCR beta chains were sequenced in this cohort, and the absence of alpha or paired-chain data limited detectable features. The study listed 150 to 200 TCR beta chains as associated with cytomegalovirus. A further reported finding was that TCR beta sequences accurately predicted the HLA-A and HLA-B alleles for most subjects in the first cohort. Correlated functional status among segregating V segments might be attributable to linkage disequilibrium, but an unknown experimental factor could not be ruled out. In a later analysis, most CMV-associated TCR beta chains were found to appear HLA-restricted, with HLA associations seemingly driven largely by CMV exposure. Specific HLA alleles were associated with over 15,000 TCR beta sequences at a false discovery rate of 0.05 in a later analysis. In vitro tests confirmed that a few of the cytomegalovirus-associated TCR beta chains recognize cytomegalovirus antigens. The earlier analysis of 587 of the donors excluded approximately 15 rarely observed V segments, including chromosome 9 orphons, because counts were too low. Across donors, most TCR sequences were observed very rarely, whereas some public TCRs were present in many individuals. The 87-base-pair reads could not distinguish some IMGT-functional V segments, including TRBV6-2 and TRBV6-3, so those segments were excluded. When HLA alleles, especially DR and DQ, strongly co-occurred, attributing TCR associations to individual alleles was difficult. A later analysis reported that several top co-occurrence clusters appeared linked to parvovirus B19, influenza, CMV and Epstein-Barr virus. Sequencing depth was assumed to be roughly uniform across donors in the presence/absence analyses, though that assumption may not hold. The only immune exposure information available for the cohort was CMV serostatus. According to the authors, the approach could potentially be generalized to other disease states and immunological phenotypes. Because HLA typing was unavailable for some donors at each locus, only the typed subset was used in association tests. Broadly in line with IMGT annotations, most TCR beta V segments showed up in productive rearrangements about 90% or about 30% of the time in an earlier analysis of several hundred of the donors.

The cohort consisted of more than 650 healthy bone marrow donors. At the time of sampling, every cohort member was nominally healthy, though immune exposures that went unrecorded were likely present. The donor tested CMV seronegative and was one of the 352 seronegative cohort members. A peripheral blood sample was provided by each donor, and peripheral blood mononuclear cells were used for TCR beta sequencing. Genomic DNA extraction from the blood cell samples was performed with the Qiagen DNeasy Blood Extraction Kit. This clone was found once. The target of this receptor is not known. There are no base qualities to consult, and no much larger clone falls within one base. Libraries were made using the immunoSEQ multiplex PCR assay. For the multiplex PCR, a mixture combining 60 forward primers for TCR Vbeta segments and 13 reverse primers for TCR Jbeta segments was used. The CDR3 region of rearranged TCR beta genes was amplified from genomic DNA with a multiplex PCR assay. Amplified TCR beta libraries were sequenced as 87-base-pair reads on the Illumina HiSeq System. As for the original processing: A later analysis counted 75 million to 100 million unique TCR beta chains across the 666 repertoires, and 9.5 million to 11 million of these chains were shared by at least two donors. To remove PCR and sequencing errors, raw reads were error-corrected and collapsed into unique sequences using a nearest-neighbor algorithm that merged closely related sequences. Alignment of CDR3 sequences to IMGT reference sequences was used to assign V, D and J gene segments. For a sequence to be retained, at least a six-nucleotide match to both a V gene segment and a J gene segment was required. A rearrangement counted as productive if the CDR3 had no stop codons and remained in frame with V and J, and every other rearrangement counted as non-productive. CDR3 was defined according to IMGT convention as the region running from the second conserved V-encoded cysteine to the conserved J-encoded phenylalanine. Sequences without an unambiguous match to a single V gene segment were excluded from the earlier analysis of 450 to 750 of the donors. In an earlier analysis of 587 of the donors, V segments were called functional above 56.7% productive rearrangements and were called segregating when the between-donor standard deviation exceeded 5%. To diagnose cytomegalovirus status from the catalog of TCR beta chain sequences, a statistical classification framework was built. A later analysis assigned V and J genes by comparing TCR nucleotide sequences with IMGT/GENE-DB human TR gene sequences. Using the TCRdist pipeline, a later analysis assigned CDR3 sequences along with most-parsimonious VDJ recombination scenarios. In a later analysis, each TCR beta chain was defined by its CDR3 amino acid sequence together with its V-gene family, and reads without a unique V-gene family were excluded. A later analysis removed 500 to 650 highly shared, low-generation-probability nucleotide sequences to deal with suspected cross-contamination and a sequencing artifact. In a later analysis, a clonal expansion index was calculated for each public chain from normalized within-repertoire ranks of inferred template counts. In a later analysis, generation probabilities were computed using a VDJ recombination model fitted to out-of-frame rearrangements, and the results were checked against IGoR. In a later analysis, TCR-TCR, TCR-HLA and TCR-CMV co-occurrence was scored with hypergeometric tests, and a repertoire-size bias correction was applied to TCR pairs. To estimate false discovery rates, a later analysis permuted the HLA or CMV assignments 20 times. In a later analysis, co-occurring TCRs were grouped using DBSCAN, with TCRdist sequence similarity added in when clustering inside HLA-allele-positive subsets. Co-occurrence clustering excluded repertoires with fewer than 30,000 or more than 120,000 public chains, plus five with anomalous nucleotide sharing. TCRdb obtained this table from immuneACCESS and retained in-frame rearrangements with V and J assigned. These tables miss some clones; where compared with another copy, unresolved V genes account for less than half of the shortfall, and the remainder is unexplained. V, J and clone size reflect that table, while D and trimming were determined from the DNA. For this sample there are fewer than 200,000 clones; 70% to 80% appear just once. About 4.5% of the sample lies in the top ten.

Including cysteine and phenylalanine, the CDR3 has 16 amino acids. Only the CDR3 DNA stays, 48 bases, in frame from base 1. Trimming takes 5 bases from V and 6 bases from J, and the germline ends sit 22 bases apart. CDR1 and CDR2, looked up from the germline V gene (reference sequence), are SEHNR and FQNEAQ. The sequencing input was PBMCs. The clonotype originates from a man aged 35-49 years in good health and CMV-seronegative. The chain is encoded by TRBV7-9 joined to TRBJ1-2, with no reliable assignment of the D segment. The DNA is TGTGCCAGCAGCCCAACAGTTCCCCAGAGTCAGGATGGCTACACCTTC. The encoded protein is CASSPTVPQSQDGYTF.